This T cell receptor (beta chain) is from a study of early T cells in non-severe SARS-CoV-2 infection. MiXCR was run by TCRdb on the 5' RACE reads, yielding one entry per CDR3 protein. The sample lists about 81,000 distinct CDR3 sequences; roughly 5.7% were seen once. There are many counts of this clonotype. Its target is unknown. Between the trimmed V and J ends, which lost 4 bases and 7 bases, there was a span of 14 bases. Germline-derived CDR1 and CDR2 are SGHVS and FNYEAQ. The CDR3 extends over 14 amino acids. Notes on the study in general: VDJdb matching skewed toward anti-spike CD8 responses, missing private and CD4 specificities.

The chain combines TRBV7-6 with TRBJ2-1; no definite D call. This clonotype was sampled from an adult who was a healthcare worker with PCR-confirmed SARS-CoV-2 infection or an uninfected control (not recorded which). Material: whole blood. CDR3 sequence reads: CASSSGGFDNEQFF. The CDR3 region has the DNA TGTGCCAGCAGCTCAGGCGGATTTGATAATGAGCAGTTCTTC.